This entry lists 14 T cell receptor beta chains sequenced from one sample in a study of blood T cell repertoires in COVID-19. Here immunoSEQ multiplex PCR was the method, and the copy in TCRdb shows in-frame clones only, minus some. The data contain fewer than 350,000 clones, 85% of them singletons. The sequencing input was PBMCs or T cells enriched from blood (not recorded which). The receptors were sampled from a woman aged 45-60 years who had recovered from COVID-19.

This chain uses TRBV4-1 with TRBJ2-1; 9 bases are shared with TRBD1. The germline V gene has CDR1 MGHRA and CDR2 YSYEKL. This CDR3 has 14 residues. The J segment lost 8 bases and the V segment lost 3 bases, leaving 5 bases of the junction unmatched. CDR3 bases: TGCGCCAGCAGCCAGGACAGGGGAGACGATGAGCAGTTCTTC. It encodes CASSQDRGDDEQFF.

V usage is TRBV28 and J usage is TRBJ1-3; D gene ambiguous. The V end was cut by 3 bases, the J end by 5 bases, with 11 bases between. This CDR3 is built from 14 residues. Looked up from germline, CDR1 is MDHEN and CDR2 is SYDVKM. The CDR3, as DNA: TGTGCCAGCAGTTTTCGCGAAAGCCGAAACACCATATATTTT. Translating gives CASSFRESRNTIYF.

As DNA, the CDR3 is TGCAGCGTTGGTTCGGGGGGCACCGGGGAGCTGTTTTTT. This gives the protein CSVGSGGTGELFF. The rearrangement uses TRBV29-1 and TRBJ2-2, with 7 nucleotides matching TRBD2. Looked up from germline, CDR1 is SQVTM and CDR2 is ANQGSEA. V lost 4 bases, J lost 4 bases, and 3 bases stayed unmatched. This CDR3 is built from 13 residues.

The chain couples TRBV10-1 to TRBJ2-2; D is perhaps TRBD2 (6 bases). Germline CDR1 and CDR2: WNHNN and SYGVQD (reference sequence). The V gene lost 0 bases and the J gene lost 5 bases, with 13 bases spanning the gap. This CDR3 is 16 amino acids long. CDR3 loop: CASSESGLGGTGELFF. CDR3 in DNA: TGCGCCAGCAGTGAGTCGGGGCTAGGAGGGACCGGGGAGCTGTTTTTT.

In its sample, this clone was seen many times. The rearrangement uses TRBV19 and TRBJ1-6; the D is unclear. V was pared by 5 bases and J by 13 bases, with 15 bases between. The CDR3 contains 13 residues. The germline V gene encodes CDR1 LNHDA and CDR2 SQIVND (reference sequence). CDR3: CASSGERRSPLHF. The CDR3 bases are TGTGCCAGTAGTGGTGAGAGGAGGTCTCCCCTCCACTTT.

The V call is TRBV9, the J call TRBJ1-1; TRBD1 matches 7 bases. After removal of 3 bases from V and 3 bases from J, the junction contained 5 bases not matched to a gene. The CDR3 has 14 amino acids. Germline assignment: CDR1 SGDLS and CDR2 YYNGEE. The CDR3 loop is CASSETGRYTEAFF. The CDR3 DNA reads as TGTGCCAGCAGCGAGACAGGGCGGTACACTGAAGCTTTCTTT.

This chain's CDR3 is CASSPVNKNTEAFF. The DNA for the CDR3 is TGTGCCAGCTCACCGGTCAACAAGAACACTGAAGCTTTCTTT. This chain links TRBV18 with TRBJ1-1; D is ambiguous. V lost 3 bases and J lost 1, with 9 bases in between. Germline V gene data show CDR1 as KGHSH and CDR2 as LQKENI. This CDR3 spans 14 amino acids.

This chain links TRBV3-1 (or the pseudogene TRBV3-2) with TRBJ2-1, with TRBD2 matching over 7 bases. This CDR3 is built from 14 residues. Germline CDR1 and CDR2: LGHDT and YNNKEL (reference sequence). With V trimmed by 5 bases and J by 7 bases, 8 bases remained unmatched. The CDR3 DNA follows: TGTGCCAGCAGCTTTCGACTAGCCCAGAATGAGCAGTTCTTC. This translates into CASSFRLAQNEQFF.

The rearrangement joins TRBV5-1 to TRBJ1-4; the match to TRBD1 covers 7 bases. The junction had 4 bases not matched to a gene; V was cut back by 3 bases and J by 8 bases. Germline V gene lookup returns CDR1 SGHRS and CDR2 YFSETQ. The CDR3 runs to 13 residues. Here the CDR3 reads CASSWGQTEKLFF. The DNA of the CDR3 is TGCGCCAGCAGCTGGGGACAGACCGAAAAACTGTTTTTT.

The chain is built from TRBV29-1 and TRBJ2-1; 12 nucleotides line up with TRBD2. This CDR3 has 17 amino acids. The V gene's germline CDR1 is SQVTM and CDR2 ANQGSEA. Trimming cost V 3 bases and J 4 bases; bases outside gene matches: 10. The CDR3 spells CSVDRPSGGAGYNEQFF. CDR3 nucleotides: TGCAGCGTTGATCGGCCTAGCGGGGGGGCAGGTTACAATGAGCAGTTCTTC.

J is TRBJ1-2 and V is TRBV2; D gene uncertain. Germline CDR1 SNHLY, CDR2 FYNNEI. This CDR3 has 13 residues. The ends were cut back, 6 bases at V and 6 bases at J, with 14 bases in the middle. This CDR3 reads CASRKGWEDGYTF. For the CDR3, the DNA is TGTGCCAGCAGAAAGGGATGGGAGGATGGCTACACCTTC.

The chain recombines TRBV4-1 with TRBJ2-1, with 8 bases matching TRBD1. The CDR3 totals 16 residues. Germline V gives CDR1 MGHRA, CDR2 YSYEKL. The V segment lost 4 bases and the J segment 7 bases; nucleotides outside the gene matches: 12. The DNA of the CDR3 is TGCGCCAGCAGCCGCGCACCGACAGGGGCCGAGAATGAGCAGTTCTTC. Its translation is CASSRAPTGAENEQFF.

V is TRBV24-1 and J is TRBJ2-2; D uncertain. CDR1 is KGHDR and CDR2 is SFDVKD in the germline V gene. CDR3 length: 15 residues. V lost 4 bases to trimming and J lost 1 base, with 9 bases between them. CDR3 nucleotides: TGTGCCACCAGTGACCGACGACAGAACACCGGGGAGCTGTTTTTT. Its translation: CATSDRRQNTGELFF.

A single count supports this clone. V and J are TRBV6-6 and TRBJ2-7; D possibly corresponds to TRBD2 (5 bases). The CDR3 runs 13 residues. Germline loops: CDR1 MNHNY, CDR2 SVGAGI (reference sequence). Trimming shortened V by 7 bases and J by 2 bases, and 12 bases separated the two germline ends. CDR3 protein: CASTSGGPYEQYF. The CDR3 region has the DNA TGTGCCAGCACCTCTGGCGGGCCCTACGAGCAGTACTTC.